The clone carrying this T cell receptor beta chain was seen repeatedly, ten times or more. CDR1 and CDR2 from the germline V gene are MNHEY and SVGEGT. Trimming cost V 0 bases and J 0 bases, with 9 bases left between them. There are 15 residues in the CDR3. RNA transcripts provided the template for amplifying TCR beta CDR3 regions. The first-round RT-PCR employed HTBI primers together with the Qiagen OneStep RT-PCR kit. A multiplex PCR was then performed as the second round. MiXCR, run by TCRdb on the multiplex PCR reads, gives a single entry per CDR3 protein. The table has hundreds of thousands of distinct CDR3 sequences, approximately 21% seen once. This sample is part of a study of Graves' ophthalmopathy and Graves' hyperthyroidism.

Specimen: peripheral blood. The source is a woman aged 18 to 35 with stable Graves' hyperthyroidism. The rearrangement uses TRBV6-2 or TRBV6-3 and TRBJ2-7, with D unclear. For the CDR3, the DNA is TGTGCCAGCAGTTACTCTTTGGGAAGCTCCTACGAGCAGTACTTC. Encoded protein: CASSYSLGSSYEQYF.